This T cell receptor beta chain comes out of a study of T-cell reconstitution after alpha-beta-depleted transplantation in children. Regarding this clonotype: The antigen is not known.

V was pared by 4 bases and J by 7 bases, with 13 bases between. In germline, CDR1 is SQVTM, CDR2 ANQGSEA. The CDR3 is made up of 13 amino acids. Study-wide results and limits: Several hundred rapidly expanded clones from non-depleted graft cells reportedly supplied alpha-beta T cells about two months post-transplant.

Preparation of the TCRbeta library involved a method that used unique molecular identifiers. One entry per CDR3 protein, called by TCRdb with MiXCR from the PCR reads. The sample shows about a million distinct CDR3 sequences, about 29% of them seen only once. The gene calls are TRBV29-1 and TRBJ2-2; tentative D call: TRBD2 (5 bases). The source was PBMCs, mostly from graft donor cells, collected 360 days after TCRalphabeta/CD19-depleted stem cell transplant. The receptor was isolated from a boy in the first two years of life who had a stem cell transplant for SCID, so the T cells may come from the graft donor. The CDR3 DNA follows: TGCAGCGTTGTAAGCGTGGGGAGCGGGGAGCTGTTTTTT. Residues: CSVVSVGSGELFF.